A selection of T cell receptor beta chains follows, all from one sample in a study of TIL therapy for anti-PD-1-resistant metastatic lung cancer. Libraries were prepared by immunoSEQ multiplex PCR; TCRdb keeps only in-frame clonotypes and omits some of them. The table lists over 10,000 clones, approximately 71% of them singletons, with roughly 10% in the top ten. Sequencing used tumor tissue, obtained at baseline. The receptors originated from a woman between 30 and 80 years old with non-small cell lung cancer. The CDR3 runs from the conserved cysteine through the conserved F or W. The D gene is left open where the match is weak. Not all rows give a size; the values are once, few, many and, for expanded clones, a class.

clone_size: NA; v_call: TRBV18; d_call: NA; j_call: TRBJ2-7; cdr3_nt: TGTGCCAGCTCACCGCCGGGGGGCGACTACGAGCAGTACTTC; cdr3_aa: CASSPPGGDYEQYF
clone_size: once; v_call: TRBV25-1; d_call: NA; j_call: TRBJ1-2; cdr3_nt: TGTGCCAGCAGTGAAGGATCGGGGGCCGCCGGCTACACCTTC; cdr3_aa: CASSEGSGAAGYTF
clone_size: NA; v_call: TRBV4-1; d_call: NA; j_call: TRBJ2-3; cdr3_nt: TGCGCCAGCAGCCAAGAGCGGGGACAGGATACGCAGTATTTT; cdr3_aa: CASSQERGQDTQYF
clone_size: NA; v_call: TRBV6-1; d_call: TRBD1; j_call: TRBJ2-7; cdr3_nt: TGTGCCAGCAGCGACGGGACAGCAACCTACGAGCAGTACTTC; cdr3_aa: CASSDGTATYEQYF
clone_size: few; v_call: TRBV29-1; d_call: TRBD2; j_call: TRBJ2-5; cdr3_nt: TGCAGCGTTGAAGGGGAGGGGCCCCAGTACTTC; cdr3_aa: CSVEGEGPQYF
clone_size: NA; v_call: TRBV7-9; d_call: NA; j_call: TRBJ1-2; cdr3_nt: TGTGCCAGCAGCGATACAGTGGCCGGACAGTCAGGCTACACCTTC; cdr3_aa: CASSDTVAGQSGYTF
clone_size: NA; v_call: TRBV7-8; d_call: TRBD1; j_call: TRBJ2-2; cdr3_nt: TGTGCCAGCAGCTACCGACAGGGGGACCACACCGGGGAGCTGTTTTTT; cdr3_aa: CASSYRQGDHTGELFF
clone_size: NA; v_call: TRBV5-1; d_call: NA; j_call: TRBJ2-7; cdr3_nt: TGCGCCAGCAGACCTACAGGGGGGGCGTACGAGCAGTACTTC; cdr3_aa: CASRPTGGAYEQYF
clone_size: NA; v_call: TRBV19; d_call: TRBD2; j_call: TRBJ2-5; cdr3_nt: TGTGCCAGTAGTATAGGAACAGCGGGAGAAATGGAGACCCAGTACTTC; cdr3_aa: CASSIGTAGEMETQYF
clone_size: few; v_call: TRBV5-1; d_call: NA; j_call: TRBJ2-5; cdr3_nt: TGCGCCAGCAGCTTGGCCGGGTTCCAAGAGACCCAGTACTTC; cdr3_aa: CASSLAGFQETQYF
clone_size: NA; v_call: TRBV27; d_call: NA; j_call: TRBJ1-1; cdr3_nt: TGTGCCAGCAGTTTAGACAGATACATGAACACTGAAGCTTTCTTT; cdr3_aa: CASSLDRYMNTEAFF
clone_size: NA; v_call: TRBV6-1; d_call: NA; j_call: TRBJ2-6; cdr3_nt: TGTGCCAGCAGTGAAGCGATGGGCCTCTCTGGGGCCAACGTCCTGACTTTC; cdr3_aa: CASSEAMGLSGANVLTF
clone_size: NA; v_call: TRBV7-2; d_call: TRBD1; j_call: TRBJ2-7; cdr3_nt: TGTGCCAGCAGCTTAACACAGGGGGACGCCTACGAGCAGTACTTC; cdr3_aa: CASSLTQGDAYEQYF
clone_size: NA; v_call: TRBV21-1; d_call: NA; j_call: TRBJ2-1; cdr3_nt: TGTGCCAGCCCCGGGGAGGGCCCGGGGAATGAGCAGTTCTTC; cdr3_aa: CASPGEGPGNEQFF
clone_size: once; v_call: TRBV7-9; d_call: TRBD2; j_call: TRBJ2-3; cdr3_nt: TGTGCCAGCAGCTCGACTAGCGGGAGGTACCTAGGCACAGATACGCAGTATTTT; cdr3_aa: CASSSTSGRYLGTDTQYF
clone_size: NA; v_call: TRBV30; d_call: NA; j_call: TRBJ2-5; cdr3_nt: TGTGCCTGGAGTGAAACAAAGTCGCGAGAGACCCAGTACTTC; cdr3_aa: CAWSETKSRETQYF
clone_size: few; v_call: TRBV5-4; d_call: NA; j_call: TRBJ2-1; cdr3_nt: TGTGCCAGCAGCTTGGAGCCCGAGCCAACATACAATGAGCAGTTCTTC; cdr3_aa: CASSLEPEPTYNEQFF
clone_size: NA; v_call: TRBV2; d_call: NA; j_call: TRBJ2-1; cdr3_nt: TGTGCCAGCAGTTTAGAGGGGGGGGGTAGCTCCTACAATGAGCAGTTCTTC; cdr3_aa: CASSLEGGGSSYNEQFF